The present T cell receptor beta chain was sequenced within a study of T cells after posttransplantation cyclophosphamide. Methotrexate plus calcineurin inhibitor accompanied controls' myeloablative marrow transplants; sampling was 1 year later. This CDR3 is built from 15 residues. The germline gives CDR1 LGHNA, CDR2 YSLEER. J was trimmed by 8 bases and V by 4 bases; bases with no gene match: 5. This clone was recorded only once. Its antigen is not known. The data were produced by immunoSEQ multiplex PCR, yet TCRdb's version contains in-frame clones alone and is incomplete. Here the sample spans 9,500 to 10,000 clones, roughly 90% being singletons. Notes on the study in general: Donor CD8+ memory clones often dominated recipient blood repertoires at later times.

This chain uses TRBV4-3 with TRBJ2-1, with TRBD2 identical over 13 bases. Here the sequenced sample was PBMCs, taken after an allogeneic stem cell transplant with a calcineurin inhibitor and methotrexate. This receptor was identified in a young adult male patient who received an allogeneic stem cell transplant from an unrelated donor, was CMV-positive, and had no GVHD. The graft donor may have given rise to some T cells. CDR3 in amino acids: CASSLGTSGIDEQFF. Written as DNA, the CDR3 is TGCGCCAGCAGCCTCGGGACTAGCGGGATCGATGAGCAGTTCTTC.